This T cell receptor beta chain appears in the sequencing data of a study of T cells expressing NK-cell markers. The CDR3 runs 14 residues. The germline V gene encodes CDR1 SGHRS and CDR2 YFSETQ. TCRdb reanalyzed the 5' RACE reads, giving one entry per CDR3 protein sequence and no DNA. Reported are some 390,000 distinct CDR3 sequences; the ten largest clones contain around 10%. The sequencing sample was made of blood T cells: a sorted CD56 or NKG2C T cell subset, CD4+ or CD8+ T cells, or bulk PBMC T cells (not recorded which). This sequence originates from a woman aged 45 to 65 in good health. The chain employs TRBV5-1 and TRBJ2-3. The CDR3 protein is CASSLGHSEDTQYF.